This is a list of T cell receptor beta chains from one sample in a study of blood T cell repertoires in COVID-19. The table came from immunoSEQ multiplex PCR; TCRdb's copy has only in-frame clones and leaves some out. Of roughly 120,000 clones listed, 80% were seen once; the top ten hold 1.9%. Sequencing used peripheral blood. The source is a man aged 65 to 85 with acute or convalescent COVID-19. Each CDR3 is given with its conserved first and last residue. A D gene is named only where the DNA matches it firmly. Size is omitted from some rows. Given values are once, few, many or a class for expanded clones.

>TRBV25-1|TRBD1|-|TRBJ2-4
TGTGCCAGCAAAGACAGGGGATTCTCTGCTATTCAGTACTTC
CASKDRGFSAIQYF
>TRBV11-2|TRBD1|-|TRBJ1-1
TGTGCCAGCAGCCTTCAAGGGACAGGGAAGAACACTGAAGCTTTCTTT
CASSLQGTGKNTEAFF
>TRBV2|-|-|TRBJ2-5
TGTGCCAGCAGTTTACTAGGAGAAGAGACCCAGTACTTC
CASSLLGEETQYF
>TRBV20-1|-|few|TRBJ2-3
TGCAGTGCTAGTCTGGGGGCTGGCCTCCAGGGTACGCAGTATTTT
CSASLGAGLQGTQYF
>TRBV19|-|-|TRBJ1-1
TGTGCCAGTAGTCGTGGGGGGTCGGAGGCTTTCTTT
CASSRGGSEAFF
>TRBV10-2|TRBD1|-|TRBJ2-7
TGCGCCAGCACCGGAGAGGGACAGGGGGCCTACGAGCAGTACTTC
CASTGEGQGAYEQYF
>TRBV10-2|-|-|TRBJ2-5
TGCGCCAGCAGTGGCTACCTAAGCAGAGGAGAGACCCAGTACTTC
CASSGYLSRGETQYF
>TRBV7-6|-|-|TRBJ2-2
TGTGCCAGCAGCTTAGCCGTTCCGGGGAACCGGGACGGGGAGCTGTTTTTT
CASSLAVPGNRDGELFF
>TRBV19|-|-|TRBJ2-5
TGTGCCAGTAGCCACGTGGGCGGGCCGGGGGAGACCCAGTACTTC
CASSHVGGPGETQYF
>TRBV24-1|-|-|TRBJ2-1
TGTGCCACCAGTGATCGCGAAGCGAATGAGCAGTTCTTC
CATSDREANEQFF
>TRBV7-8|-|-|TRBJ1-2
TGTGCCAGCAGCACTCCCGGGGGGGGTGGAATCTATGGCTACACCTTC
CASSTPGGGGIYGYTF
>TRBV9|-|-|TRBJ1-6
TGTGCCAGCAGCGCCGACCCAGGTGCTAATTCACCCCTCCACTTT
CASSADPGANSPLHF
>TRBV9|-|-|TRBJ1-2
TGTGCCAGCAGCCCTGGACATGCGAATAACTATGGCTACACCTTC
CASSPGHANNYGYTF
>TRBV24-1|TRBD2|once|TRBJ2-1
TGTGCCACCAGTGACTCCACTAGCGGGCAAGGCAATGAGCAGTTCTTC
CATSDSTSGQGNEQFF
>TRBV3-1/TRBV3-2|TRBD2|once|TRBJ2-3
TGTGCCAGCAGCCAAGGCCGGGGAGCGGGGGGGCTTGATACGCAGTATTTT
CASSQGRGAGGLDTQYF
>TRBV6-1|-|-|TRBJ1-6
TGTGCCAGCAGTGAAGAATGGCAGGGGAATTCACCCCTCCACTTT
CASSEEWQGNSPLHF
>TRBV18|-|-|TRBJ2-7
TGTGCCAGCTCAAGGGAGGTGTACGAGCAGTACTTC
CASSREVYEQYF
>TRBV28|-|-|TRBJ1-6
TGTGCCAGCAGTTTGGCGGGACTTTCACCCCTCCACTTT
CASSLAGLSPLHF
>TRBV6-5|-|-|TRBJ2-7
TGTGCCAGTCAGAGGGAAGTCGAGCAGTACTTC
CASQREVEQYF
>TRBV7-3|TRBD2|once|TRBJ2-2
TGTGCCAGCAGCCCGAGCGGGACCGGGAGCGGGGAGCTGTTTTTT
CASSPSGTGSGELFF
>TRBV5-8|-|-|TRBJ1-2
TGTGCCAGCAGGTTACCCACGGCGAGGTACACCTTC
CASRLPTARYTF
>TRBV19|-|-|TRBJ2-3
TGTGCCAGTAGTAGCGGAACAGATACGCAGTATTTT
CASSSGTDTQYF
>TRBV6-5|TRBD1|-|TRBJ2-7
TGTGCCAGCAAGGGGCAGGGGGCCTCCTACGAGCAGTACTTC
CASKGQGASYEQYF
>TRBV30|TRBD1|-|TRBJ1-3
TGTGCCTGGAGTCCGACAGGGGGCGGGAGCTCTGGAAACACCATATATTTT
CAWSPTGGGSSGNTIYF
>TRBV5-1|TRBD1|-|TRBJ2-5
TGCGCCAGCAGCATAGGACAGGGGGCTTTGGAGACCCAGTACTTC
CASSIGQGALETQYF
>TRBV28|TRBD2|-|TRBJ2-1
TGTGCCAGCAGTAAGGGGACTAGCGGTTCGGGAGGGCAGTTCTTC
CASSKGTSGSGGQFF
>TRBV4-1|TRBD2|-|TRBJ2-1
TGCGCCAGCAGCCAAGTTCCGGGACTAGCGGGGATGGTCAACAATGAGCAGTTCTTC
CASSQVPGLAGMVNNEQFF
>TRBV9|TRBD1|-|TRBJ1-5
TGTGCCAGCAGCCCCGGACAGGGGGGGCAGCCCCAGCATTTT
CASSPGQGGQPQHF
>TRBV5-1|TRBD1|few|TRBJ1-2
TGCGCCAGCAGCCTGAACACAGGGGGCCAAGTGGGCTACACCTTC
CASSLNTGGQVGYTF
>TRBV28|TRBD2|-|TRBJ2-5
TGTGCCAGCAGTTCCGCTGGGAGGGGAGAGACCCAGTACTTC
CASSSAGRGETQYF
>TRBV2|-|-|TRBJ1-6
TGTGCCAGCAGCCGTATGAGCTCCTATAATTCACCCCTCCACTTT
CASSRMSSYNSPLHF
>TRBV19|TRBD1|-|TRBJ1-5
TGTGCCAGTAGTATAGGAGCACAGGGGAGCAATCAGCCCCAGCATTTT
CASSIGAQGSNQPQHF
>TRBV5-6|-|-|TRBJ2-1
TGTGCCAGCAGCTTACAGGTCAAGGAGCAGTTCTTC
CASSLQVKEQFF
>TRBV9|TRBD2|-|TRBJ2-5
TGTGCCAGCAGCGGGGGACTAGCGGGGGAAGAGACCCAGTACTTC
CASSGGLAGEETQYF
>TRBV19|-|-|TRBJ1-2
TGTGCCAGTAGTGGCAGGGCGGTTCATGGCTACACCTTC
CASSGRAVHGYTF
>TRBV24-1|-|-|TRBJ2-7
TGTGCCACCAGTGATTTGAGCGGCTCGGACCGAGGTACCCTCCCCTACGAGCAGTACTTC
CATSDLSGSDRGTLPYEQYF
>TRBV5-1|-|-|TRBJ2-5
TGCGCCAGCAGTCGATTAGCGATTGGAGAGACCCAGTACTTC
CASSRLAIGETQYF
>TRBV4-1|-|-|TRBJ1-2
TGCGCCAGCAGCCAAGATCCCCCAGTGACAGGCCCCTATGGCTACACCTTC
CASSQDPPVTGPYGYTF
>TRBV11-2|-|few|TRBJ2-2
TGTGCCAGCAGCTTCCAGGGGTGGACCGGGGAGCTGTTTTTT
CASSFQGWTGELFF
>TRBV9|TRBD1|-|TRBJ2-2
TGTGCCAGCAGCGGGACAGGGGGGTCCGGGGAGCTGTTTTTT
CASSGTGGSGELFF
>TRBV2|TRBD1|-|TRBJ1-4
TGTGCCAGCAAGGGACAGGGTTTTGCCCATGAAAAACTGTTTTTT
CASKGQGFAHEKLFF
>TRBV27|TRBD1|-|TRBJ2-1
TGTGCCAGCAGTTCGTCCGGACAGGGGTGGTCGAATGAGCAGTTCTTC
CASSSSGQGWSNEQFF
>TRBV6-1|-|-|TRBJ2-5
TGTGCCAGCAGTGACCCTCGCGGTAGGTCCCAAGAGACCCAGTACTTC
CASSDPRGRSQETQYF
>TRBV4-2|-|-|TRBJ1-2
TGTGCCAGCAGCCAAGAAACCGGCCCAGGCGCTTACTATGGCTACACCTTC
CASSQETGPGAYYGYTF
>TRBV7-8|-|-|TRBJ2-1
TGTGCCAGCAGCTTAGACGCAGTTTCTGAGCAGTTCTTC
CASSLDAVSEQFF
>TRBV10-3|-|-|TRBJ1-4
TGTGCCATCAGTGGGCGGGATGAAAAACTGTTTTTT
CAISGRDEKLFF